A few counts support the clone carrying this T cell receptor (beta chain). The data stem from a study of T cell repertoires in cytomegalovirus infection. The V end was cut by 2 bases, the J end by 5 bases, with 9 bases between. This CDR3 is built from 13 residues. CDR1 is MNHEY and CDR2 is SVGEGT in the germline V gene. TCRdb processed the reads anew with MiXCR; each CDR3 protein has one entry. The table lists 200,000 to 300,000 distinct CDR3 sequences, roughly 9.1% of them singletons. The sample was PBMCs. The V gene is TRBV6-2 or TRBV6-3, the J gene TRBJ2-5, with D uncertain. The source of this sequence is a human donor in good health (CMV status not recorded). Some clones in this sample may be carry-over from other donors' samples. The CDR3 DNA reads TGTGCCAGCAGTTACACGCTTTTGGAGACCCAGTACTTC. Residues: CASSYTLLETQYF.